Below, 5 T cell receptor beta chains from the same sample are listed, as sequenced in a study of T cells expressing NK-cell markers. TCRdb reprocessed the 5' RACE reads and reports one entry per CDR3 protein, with no DNA. Its listing shows 130,000 to 150,000 distinct CDR3 sequences. The specimen was blood T cells: a sorted CD56 or NKG2C T cell subset, CD4+ or CD8+ T cells, or bulk PBMC T cells (not recorded which). All receptors derive from a man aged 18 to 30 in good health.

The chain couples TRBV6-2 or TRBV6-3 to TRBJ2-2; the D call of TRBD2 rests on TCRdb alone, since no DNA is present to check it. The CDR3 loop spans 19 amino acids. In germline, CDR1 is MNHEY, CDR2 SVGEGT. This CDR3 reads CASSHLGLAAPAGTGELFF.

This sequence joins TRBV5-1 and TRBJ1-4; the D call of TRBD1 rests on TCRdb alone, since no DNA is present to check it. Germline V gene sequence: CDR1 SGHRS, CDR2 YFSETQ. There are 15 residues in the CDR3. CDR3 amino acids: CASSLGDGSNEKLFF.

The rearrangement joins TRBV29-1 to TRBJ2-5; no DNA is available, so the TRBD2 call from TCRdb remains unchecked. Germline values: CDR1 SQVTM, CDR2 ANQGSEA. CDR3 length: 16 amino acids. The CDR3 protein is CSLRGTSGDPRETQYF.

The genes are TRBV19 and TRBJ2-1; as DNA is missing, the TRBD2 call by TCRdb cannot be tested. The germline V gene has CDR1 LNHDA and CDR2 SQIVND (reference sequence). The CDR3 loop spans 17 amino acids. CDR3 sequence: CASSIGLAGAGVHEQFF.

The rearrangement joins TRBV12-3 or TRBV12-4 to TRBJ1-5; TCRdb lists TRBD1, though no DNA is available to test this call. The CDR3 is 17 amino acids. CDR3 in amino acids: CASSPHGDSFSNQPQHF.